Presented here are 26 T cell receptor beta chains from one specimen sequenced in a study of T cell changes during pregnancy in multiple sclerosis. Only in-frame clones appear in the TCRdb table, and some are missing; sequencing was by immunoSEQ multiplex PCR. This sample has about 69,000 clones, with about 91% found just once. The sequencing used CD4+ T cells from peripheral blood mononuclear cells, collected in the third trimester of pregnancy. The receptor set was obtained from a female donor in good health, enrolled as a control in a pregnancy study.

The CDR3 coding sequence is TGTGCCAGCAGCTTAGGATCGGGCAGGGTAAAAGGTACGCAGTATTTT. Its protein product is CASSLGSGRVKGTQYF. The J gene is TRBJ2-3, the V gene TRBV11-3; D perhaps matches TRBD1 (5 bases). This CDR3 is built from 16 residues. Per the germline V gene, CDR1 is SGHNT and CDR2 is YENEEA. V was cut by 1 base and J by 8 bases, with 19 bases left in between.

This chain uses TRBV7-2 with TRBJ1-1; D remains ambiguous. The CDR3 sequence is 15 residues long. CDR1 and CDR2 (germline): SGHTA, FQGNSA. Trimming removed 1 base from V and 0 bases from J, with 9 bases in between. The CDR3 DNA sequence: TGTGCCAGCAGCTTAGGTTTCCAGGTGAACACTGAAGCTTTCTTT. It specifies CASSLGFQVNTEAFF.

V and J are TRBV7-2 and TRBJ1-3; D perhaps matches TRBD1 (5 bases). The CDR3 runs to 16 residues. Germline CDR1 and CDR2: SGHTA and FQGNSA. Trimming removed 2 bases from V and 2 bases from J, with 13 bases in between. CDR3 in DNA: TGTGCCAGCAGCTTATCTTGGGGGGGAGCTGGAAACACCATATATTTT. Encoded protein: CASSLSWGGAGNTIYF.

This clone appeared a single time. The chain is built from TRBV7-2 and TRBJ2-5; weak D call: TRBD2 (6 bases). Between the trimmed V and J ends, which lost 2 bases and 5 bases, there was a span of 9 bases. There are 13 residues in the CDR3. Germline loops: CDR1 SGHTA, CDR2 FQGNSA. CDR3 DNA: TGTGCCAGCAGCTTAACCCGGGGGGAGACCCAGTACTTC. This sequence encodes CASSLTRGETQYF.

The chain joins TRBV6-5 to TRBJ1-4; no reliable D call. Per germline, CDR1 MNHEY and CDR2 SVGAGI. Trimming removed 2 bases at V and 8 bases at J, with 12 bases between. CDR3 length equals 14 residues. The CDR3 loop is CASSYTGMGEKLFF. For the CDR3, the DNA is TGTGCCAGCAGTTACACGGGAATGGGCGAAAAACTGTTTTTT.

The chain recombines TRBV10-3 with TRBJ2-5; 9 bases align to TRBD1. The CDR3 contains 15 residues. Per the germline V gene, CDR1 is ENHRY and CDR2 is SYGVKD. The V and J ends lost 0 bases and 4 bases, in that order; junction bases with no gene match: 3. The CDR3 DNA is TGTGCCATCAGTGAGTCGCGGGACAGGGTAGAGACCCAGTACTTC. Its protein product is CAISESRDRVETQYF.

The CDR3 spells CASRGQGGETQYF. Here the CDR3 DNA reads TGTGCCAGCAGAGGGCAGGGCGGCGAGACCCAGTACTTC. The V and J genes are TRBV2 and TRBJ2-5, with D possibly TRBD1 on 5 matching bases. The CDR3 covers 13 residues. Trimming removed 6 bases at V and 5 bases at J, with 13 bases between. Germline-derived CDR1 and CDR2 are SNHLY and FYNNEI.

The chain employs TRBV19 and TRBJ1-1, with a possible D match to TRBD1 (6 bases). The CDR3 is 13 amino acids. Trimming took 8 bases from V and 5 from J, leaving 15 bases between them. Per the germline V gene, CDR1 is LNHDA and CDR2 is SQIVND (reference sequence). The CDR3 DNA sequence: TGTGCCAGTGTGACAGGCGGAGGTACTGAAGCTTTCTTT. Residues: CASVTGGGTEAFF.

The rearrangement links TRBV6-6 to TRBJ2-7, with D unclear. Trimming shortened V by 5 bases and J by 0 bases, and 14 bases separated the two germline ends. Germline V gene lookup returns CDR1 MNHNY and CDR2 SVGAGI (reference sequence). The CDR3 covers 15 residues. CDR3 region: CASSPTSPDSYEQYF. For the CDR3, the DNA is TGTGCCAGCAGTCCCACCTCACCAGACTCCTACGAGCAGTACTTC.

The rearrangement uses TRBV5-1 and TRBJ2-3, with 8 bases matching TRBD2. The ends lost 0 bases at V and 3 bases at J; junction bases unmatched: 9. CDR1 and CDR2 from the germline V gene are SGHRS and YFSETQ. The CDR3 has 17 residues. The CDR3 sequence: CASSLVSSGGGTDTQYF. The DNA for the CDR3 is TGCGCCAGCAGCTTGGTTTCCAGCGGGGGTGGAACAGATACGCAGTATTTT.

With regard to this clone: Compared with germline, one end of the junction differs, possibly owing to a read error. The chain employs TRBV5-6 and TRBJ1-4; TRBD1 is a possible D gene (5 bases). CDR3 length: 14 residues. Germline values: CDR1 SGHDT, CDR2 YYEEEE. The CDR3 here is CASRLERGGEKLFF. CDR3 nucleotide sequence: TGTGCCAGCAGGTTGGAAAGGGGTGGCGAAAAACTGTTTTTT.

CDR3 DNA: TGCGCCAGCAGCCCTAACCCCCCTTACTCGGGACAGGCTGTTAATGAGCAGTTCTTC. Amino acid sequence: CASSPNPPYSGQAVNEQFF. V usage is TRBV5-1 and J usage is TRBJ2-1; 8 positions agree with TRBD1. The CDR3 has 19 residues. The J segment lost 7 bases and the V segment lost 4 bases, leaving 22 bases of the junction unmatched. Germline V lookup: CDR1 SGHRS, CDR2 YFSETQ.

The chain joins TRBV11-3 to TRBJ2-1; D not certain. Trimming removed 1 base from V and 0 bases from J, with 10 bases in between. The CDR3 has 16 residues. CDR1 is SGHNT, CDR2 YENEEA, per germline. The CDR3 nucleotides read TGTGCCAGCAGCTTAGGTGTCGGTGACTCCTACAATGAGCAGTTCTTC. Amino acid sequence: CASSLGVGDSYNEQFF. The full variable domain, in which reference TRBV11-3 and TRBJ2-1 provide the parts outside the CDR3, is EAGVVQSPRYKIIEKKQPVAFWCNPISGHNTLYWYLQNLGQGPELLIRYENEEAVDDSQLPKDRFSAERLKGVDSTLKIQPAELGDSAVYLCASSLGVGDSYNEQFFGPGTRLTVL.

The chain couples TRBV7-2 to TRBJ1-1; TRBD1 matches 8 bases. Trimming took 5 bases from V and 1 from J; bases not matched to a gene: 9. Per germline, CDR1 SGHTA and CDR2 FQGNSA. The CDR3 length is 16 residues. DNA of the CDR3: TGTGCCAGCAGCCCAAACCCGACAGGGGCGAACACTGAAGCTTTCTTT. This codes for CASSPNPTGANTEAFF.

This chain joins TRBV6-4 and TRBJ2-3, with TRBD2 as a possible D gene (5 bases). The germline gives CDR1 MRHNA, CDR2 SNTAGT. The CDR3 length is 15 residues. Trimming took 6 bases from V and 4 from J, leaving 17 bases between them. The CDR3 reads CASSPRVAGADTQYF. The CDR3 DNA is TGTGCCAGCAGCCCCCGTGTCGCCGGGGCAGATACGCAGTATTTT.

This chain joins TRBV5-1 and TRBJ1-1; D gene unclear. Germline loops: CDR1 SGHRS, CDR2 YFSETQ. V lost 0 bases and J 3 bases, leaving 9 bases between the germline ends. The CDR3 length is 14 residues. CDR3 sequence reads: CASSLVRRDTEAFF. The CDR3 DNA follows: TGCGCCAGCAGCTTGGTCAGGCGGGACACTGAAGCTTTCTTT.

The rearrangement joins TRBV12-2 to TRBJ1-6. TRBV12-2 corresponds to a pseudogene. The CDR3 is 18 residues long. Here the CDR3 reads CASRLLWTRGLKGSPLHF. Written as DNA, the CDR3 is TGTGCAAGTCGCTTGTTATGGACTAGGGGCCTTAAGGGTTCACCCCTCCACTTT.

The chain has TRBV5-1 and TRBJ2-3; 9 bases are a match to TRBD2. V shed 1 base and J 2 bases; nucleotides not matched to a gene: 5. This CDR3 comprises 16 residues. Germline V gene sequence: CDR1 SGHRS, CDR2 YFSETQ. CDR3 coding DNA: TGCGCCAGCAGCTTGACAAGCGGGGGGCCCACAGATACGCAGTATTTT. This encodes CASSLTSGGPTDTQYF.

The chain recombines TRBV4-3 with TRBJ2-3, with D hard to call. V lost 4 bases and J 1 base, leaving 12 bases between the germline ends. This CDR3 is 15 amino acids long. The germline V gene encodes CDR1 LGHNA and CDR2 YSLEER. The CDR3 DNA reads as TGCGCCAGCAGCCGAGAATCCCCCGGCACAGATACGCAGTATTTT. It yields the protein CASSRESPGTDTQYF.

V usage is TRBV7-2 and J usage is TRBJ2-1; 9 bases are shared with TRBD1. Looked up from germline, CDR1 is SGHTA and CDR2 is FQGNSA. With V trimmed by 5 bases and J by 4 bases, 12 bases remained unmatched. The CDR3 has 17 amino acids. This chain's CDR3 is CASSIPTGGGRYNEQFF. CDR3 sequence (DNA): TGTGCCAGCAGCATCCCGACAGGGGGGGGGCGGTACAATGAGCAGTTCTTC.

The V gene is TRBV29-1, the J gene TRBJ1-1; maybe TRBD1 (5 bases). Per the germline V gene, CDR1 is SQVTM and CDR2 is ANQGSEA. V gave up 7 bases and J gave up 0 bases, with 12 bases separating them. CDR3 length: 13 residues. The CDR3 spells CSGWGGLNTEAFF. In DNA form, the CDR3 reads TGCAGCGGTTGGGGGGGATTGAACACTGAAGCTTTCTTT. The full variable domain, with the rest looked up from reference TRBV29-1 and TRBJ1-1, is SAVISQKPSRDICQRGTSLTIQCQVDSQVTMMFWYRQQPGQSLTLIATANQGSEATYESGFVIDKFPISRPNLTFSTLTVSNMSPEDSSIYLCSGWGGLNTEAFFGQGTRLTVV.

This clone was picked up a small number of times. This chain links TRBV14 with TRBJ1-1; 7 bases fit TRBD1. The CDR3 totals 13 residues. J was trimmed by 4 bases and V by 4 bases; bases with no gene match: 3. Germline CDR1 and CDR2: SGHDN and FVKESK. CDR3 protein: CASSPQGTTEAFF. The DNA for the CDR3 is TGTGCCAGCAGCCCACAGGGGACCACTGAAGCTTTCTTT.

The genes are TRBV7-9 and TRBJ2-5; the D gene is possibly TRBD2 (5 bases). The CDR3 has 16 amino acids. Per germline, CDR1 SEHNR and CDR2 FQNEAQ (reference sequence). V dropped 5 bases and J dropped 1 base, with 17 bases sitting between them. The CDR3 here is CASSRTLGLIQETQYF. The CDR3, as DNA: TGTGCCAGCAGCCGGACCCTCGGACTGATCCAAGAGACCCAGTACTTC.

The chain recombines TRBV6-5 with TRBJ2-7; 12 bases line up with TRBD1. Germline loops: CDR1 MNHEY, CDR2 SVGAGI. V was pared by 5 bases and J by 7 bases, with 9 bases of the junction left unmatched. The CDR3 runs to 15 residues. The CDR3 reads CASSTRDRGLWEQYF. The CDR3 region has the DNA TGTGCCAGCAGTACCCGGGACAGGGGGCTGTGGGAGCAGTACTTC.

The rearrangement uses TRBV6-1 and TRBJ2-3; 7 nucleotides align to TRBD1. Germline CDR1 is MNHNS and CDR2 is SASEGT. This CDR3 is built from 14 residues. V shed 11 bases and J 6 bases; nucleotides not matched to a gene: 14. The CDR3 bases are TGTGCCGGGTCTTCAGACAGGGCCTCGGATACGCAGTATTTT. It encodes CAGSSDRASDTQYF.

This chain uses TRBV6-4 with TRBJ1-2, with 9 bases lining up with TRBD1. With V trimmed by 6 bases and J by 8 bases, 7 bases remained unmatched. The germline V gene has CDR1 MRHNA and CDR2 SNTAGT. The CDR3 extends over 13 amino acids. The CDR3 nucleotides read TGTGCCAGCAGCTGGGACAGGGTGGACGGCTACACCTTC. Protein sequence: CASSWDRVDGYTF.